One and the same sample provided the 23 T cell receptor beta chains below, sequenced in a study of cytotoxic CD8 clonotypes in ibrutinib-treated CLL. Sequencing used immunoSEQ multiplex PCR; TCRdb keeps in-frame clones, though not all of them. The sample contains 45,000 to 70,000 clones, roughly 50% of which appear only once. Sample: PBMCs, taken after 24 months of ibrutinib treatment. Receptor source: a human donor with chronic lymphocytic leukemia.

The chain is built from TRBV28 and TRBJ1-2, with D uncertain. The V end lost 3 bases, the J end lost 7 bases, and 6 bases lay between the germline ends. CDR3 length: 11 residues. The germline V gene has CDR1 MDHEN and CDR2 SYDVKM. CDR3 residues: CASSFVSGYTF. The CDR3 DNA reads TGTGCCAGCAGTTTTGTTAGTGGCTACACCTTC.

CDR3 nucleotides: TGCGCCAGCAGGCTAGCTGCGGGGGGGCCTGGGGAGACCCAGTACTTC. It translates to CASRLAAGGPGETQYF. The chain recombines TRBV10-2 with TRBJ2-5; 9 positions match TRBD2. CDR1 is WSHSY and CDR2 is SAAADI in the germline V gene. J lost 5 bases, V lost 6 bases, and 13 bases had no gene match. This CDR3 is built from 16 residues.

The gene calls are TRBV19 and TRBJ2-1, with D perhaps matching TRBD2 (6 bases). Trimming shortened V by 6 bases and J by 10 bases, and 13 bases separated the two germline ends. The CDR3 extends over 12 amino acids. CDR1 LNHDA and CDR2 SQIVND come from the germline V gene (reference sequence). CDR3 residues: CASRTGTGEQFF. As DNA, the CDR3 is TGTGCCAGTAGAACCGGGACTGGCGAGCAGTTCTTC.

The genes are TRBV29-1 and TRBJ1-3; D unresolved. V was shortened by 2 bases and J by 2 bases, with 7 bases between the two germline ends. Germline CDR1 SQVTM, CDR2 ANQGSEA. CDR3 length: 13 amino acids. CDR3 in DNA: TGCAGCGTTGAACAGTATACTGGAAACACCATATATTTT. Amino acid sequence: CSVEQYTGNTIYF.

To note about this clone: Compared with germline, one end of the junction differs, possibly owing to a read error. V is TRBV2 and J is TRBJ1-6; 7 bases fit TRBD1. CDR1 is SNHLY, CDR2 FYNNEI, per germline. The CDR3 is 15 residues long. The CDR3 DNA sequence: TGTGCCAGCAGGGAAGGGACAGAGTATAATTCACCCCTCCACTTT. It codes for CASREGTEYNSPLHF.

This clone was counted once. The chain joins TRBV6-5 to TRBJ2-7; no definite D call. Trimming stripped 5 bases from V and 3 bases from J, with 8 bases between. CDR3 length: 12 amino acids. Germline lookup yields CDR1 MNHEY and CDR2 SVGAGI. CDR3 sequence reads: CASSPTIYEQYV. The CDR3 nucleotides read TGTGCCAGCAGTCCTACCATCTACGAGCAGTACGTC.

This clone was found a few times. The chain employs TRBV7-2 and TRBJ2-7, with D possibly being TRBD2 (6 bases). Germline-derived CDR1 and CDR2 are SGHTA and FQGNSA. Trimming took 3 bases from V and 0 from J, leaving 15 bases between them. This CDR3 spans 16 amino acids. The CDR3: CASSFLPAGSSYEQYF. The CDR3 bases are TGTGCCAGCAGCTTCCTTCCAGCCGGGAGCTCCTACGAGCAGTACTTC.

A remark on this clone: A far bigger clonotype differs at one base, so this is likely a read error. V usage is TRBV5-2 and J usage is TRBJ2-7; TRBD2 is the table's D call and was not checked against the DNA. TRBV5-2 is classified as a pseudogene. The length of the CDR3 is 13 residues. CDR3 DNA sequence: TGTGCCAGCAGCCAACCCGGTACCTACGAGCAGTACTTC. Translated, it gives CASSQPGTYEQYF.

V usage is TRBV5-1 and J usage is TRBJ1-2, with D possibly TRBD1 on 6 matching bases. There are 14 residues in the CDR3. Germline values: CDR1 SGHRS, CDR2 YFSETQ. Trimming stripped 1 base from V and 2 bases from J, with 9 bases between. This CDR3 reads CASSLTRGNYGYTF. The CDR3, as DNA: TGCGCCAGCAGCTTGACTAGGGGGAACTATGGCTACACCTTC. Drawing the rest from reference TRBV5-1 and TRBJ1-2, the complete variable domain is KAGVTQTPRYLIKTRGQQVTLSCSPISGHRSVSWYQQTPGQGLQFLFEYFSETQRNKGNFPGRFSGRQFSNSRSEMNVSTLELGDSALYLCASSLTRGNYGYTFGSGTRLTVV.

The genes are TRBV7-2 and TRBJ1-2; D unresolved. From germline, CDR1 is SGHTA and CDR2 FQGNSA. The CDR3 contains 13 residues. V dropped 4 bases and J dropped 2 bases, with 8 bases sitting between them. CDR3 DNA sequence: TGTGCCAGCAGCTCGCGGACGAACTATGGCTACACCTTC. Amino acids: CASSSRTNYGYTF. The whole variable domain, remainder taken from reference TRBV7-2 and TRBJ1-2, is GAGVSQSPSNKVTEKGKDVELRCDPISGHTALYWYRQSLGQGLEFLIYFQGNSAPDKSGLPSDRFSAERTGGSVSTLTIQRTQQEDSAVYLCASSSRTNYGYTFGSGTRLTVV.

This clone was found a few times. CDR3 DNA: TGTGCCAGCACCAAGGACAGGGTGACTGAAGCTTTCTTT. Encoded protein: CASTKDRVTEAFF. The chain recombines TRBV2 with TRBJ1-1; TRBD1 agrees at 8 bases. The V and J ends lost 7 bases and 5 bases, in that order; junction bases with no gene match: 6. The CDR3 has 13 amino acids. The germline V gene has CDR1 SNHLY and CDR2 FYNNEI.

This clone was picked up a small number of times. One junction end does not reproduce the germline sequence, and a read error may be involved. V and J are TRBV7-7 and TRBJ1-2; 7 bases line up with TRBD1. The length of the CDR3 is 16 residues. Germline V gene data show CDR1 as SSHAT and CDR2 as FNYEAQ (reference sequence). The DNA of the CDR3 is TGTGCCAGCAGCCCCAGACAGGGTAACTATAACGATGGCTACACCTTC. It translates to CASSPRQGNYNDGYTF.

This chain links TRBV21-1 with TRBJ2-7; TRBD2 is the table's D call and was not checked against the DNA. TRBV21-1 is reported as a pseudogene. The CDR3 runs 17 residues. In nucleotides, the CDR3 is TGTGCCAGCAGCAAAGAATGGTGTCGAGGGTTCTCCTACGAGCAGTACGTC. Encoded protein: CASSKEWCRGFSYEQYV.

In its sample, this clone was seen a few times. The J gene is TRBJ2-3, the V gene TRBV6-5, with 9 positions matching TRBD1. The CDR3 length is 14 residues. V dropped 4 bases and J dropped 4; count of bases not matched to a gene: 3. Germline loops: CDR1 MNHEY, CDR2 SVGAGI. CDR3 sequence (DNA): TGTGCCAGCAGTTCTAGGACAGGGGCAGATACGCAGTATTTT. Translation gives CASSSRTGADTQYF.

This clone showed up just a few times. The V call is TRBV12-2, the J call TRBJ2-7; the DNA was not used to check the table's D call, TRBD1. TRBV12-2 counts as a pseudogene. CDR3 length equals 17 residues. The CDR3: CASRLQRLQGHEVEQYV. The CDR3 nucleotides are TGTGCAAGTCGCTTACAGCGGTTACAGGGGCATGAGGTCGAGCAGTACGTC.

This clone was found a few times. The chain combines TRBV2 with TRBJ1-6; D is unresolved. The CDR3 loop spans 13 amino acids. The germline CDR1 and CDR2 sequences are SNHLY and FYNNEI. Trimming stripped 0 bases from V and 10 bases from J, with 7 bases between. In DNA form, the CDR3 reads TGTGCCAGCAGTGAAGCAGGGAACTCACCCCTCCACTTT. This encodes CASSEAGNSPLHF. The full variable domain, with the rest looked up from reference TRBV2 and TRBJ1-6, is EPEVTQTPSHQVTQMGQEVILRCVPISNHLYFYWYRQILGQKVEFLVSFYNNEISEKSEIFDDQFSVERPDGSNFTLKIRSTKLEDSAMYFCASSEAGNSPLHFGNGTRLTVT.

The gene calls are TRBV5-6 and TRBJ2-5; 8 bases match TRBD1. The CDR3 runs to 15 residues. V dropped 4 bases and J dropped 3; count of bases not matched to a gene: 8. The V gene's germline CDR1 is SGHDT and CDR2 YYEEEE. CDR3: CASSTRTGLKETQYF. As DNA, the CDR3 is TGTGCCAGCAGCACCCGGACAGGGCTAAAAGAGACCCAGTACTTC. The variable domain in full, completed from reference TRBV5-6 and TRBJ2-5, reads DAGVTQSPTHLIKTRGQQVTLRCSPKSGHDTVSWYQQALGQGPQFIFQYYEEEERQRGNFPDRFSGHQFPNYSSELNVNALLLGDSALYLCASSTRTGLKETQYFGPGTRLLVL.

V is TRBV27 and J is TRBJ2-1, with a tentative D call TRBD2 (5 bases). From germline, CDR1 is MNHEY and CDR2 SMNVEV (reference sequence). The CDR3 contains 17 residues. With 6 bases removed from V and 3 bases from J, the gap between germline ends came to 21 bases. The CDR3 is CASSDLFRQRNYNEQFF. The DNA of the CDR3 is TGTGCCAGCAGCGACTTATTCCGCCAGCGGAACTACAATGAGCAGTTCTTC.

V is TRBV11-3 and J is TRBJ2-3; the D gene is possibly TRBD2 (5 bases). From germline, CDR1 is SGHNT and CDR2 YENEEA. The CDR3 consists of 13 residues. The V end was cut by 3 bases, the J end by 10 bases, with 14 bases between. The CDR3 loop is CASSFSYMEAQYF. CDR3 DNA: TGTGCCAGCAGCTTTTCTTATATGGAGGCGCAGTATTTT. The variable domain in full, with the rest retrieved from reference TRBV11-3 and TRBJ2-3, is EAGVVQSPRYKIIEKKQPVAFWCNPISGHNTLYWYLQNLGQGPELLIRYENEEAVDDSQLPKDRFSAERLKGVDSTLKIQPAELGDSAVYLCASSFSYMEAQYFGPGTRLTVL.

The chain combines TRBV27 with TRBJ1-2; D may be TRBD1 (5 bases). In germline, CDR1 is MNHEY, CDR2 SMNVEV (reference sequence). The V end was cut by 3 bases, the J end by 0 bases, with 8 bases between. The CDR3 contains 14 residues. The CDR3 nucleotides read TGTGCCAGCAGTTTGGTGGGGCCTAACTATGGCTACACCTTC. This gives the protein CASSLVGPNYGYTF.

This clone appeared many times. The rearrangement joins TRBV5-1 to TRBJ2-5, with D unclear. The V end lost 3 bases, the J end lost 3 bases, and 15 bases lay between the germline ends. The CDR3 covers 15 residues. The germline gives CDR1 SGHRS, CDR2 YFSETQ. The CDR3 sequence is CASSSSGEMEETQYF. The CDR3 bases are TGCGCCAGCAGCTCGTCTGGGGAAATGGAAGAGACCCAGTACTTC. Combining the CDR3 with reference TRBV5-1 and TRBJ2-5 gives the whole variable domain KAGVTQTPRYLIKTRGQQVTLSCSPISGHRSVSWYQQTPGQGLQFLFEYFSETQRNKGNFPGRFSGRQFSNSRSEMNVSTLELGDSALYLCASSSSGEMEETQYFGPGTRLLVL.

The rearrangement joins TRBV7-8 to TRBJ2-3; D gene ambiguous. The CDR3 contains 15 residues. The V and J ends lost 0 bases and 6 bases respectively, with 13 bases between them. Germline-derived CDR1 and CDR2 are SGHVS and FQNEAQ. CDR3 nucleotide sequence: TGTGCCAGCAGCTTAGCGGAATACGCGGCGGATACGCAGTATTTT. Amino acid sequence: CASSLAEYAADTQYF.

V gene TRBV14 combines with J gene TRBJ1-6; perhaps TRBD1 as D (5 bases). The V gene lost 4 bases and the J gene lost 14 bases, with 15 bases spanning the gap. Germline V gives CDR1 SGHDN, CDR2 FVKESK. The CDR3 has 13 amino acids. CDR3 protein: CASSRGGVLTLHF. The CDR3 DNA reads TGTGCCAGCAGCCGGGGGGGGGTTCTCACCCTCCACTTT.